Described below is a single TCR beta chain sequence and its context. This entry is derived from a study of PD-L1 blockade in urothelial cancer. Germline CDR1 PRHDT, CDR2 FYEKMQ (reference sequence). V shed 4 bases, J shed 6 bases, and the junction held 20 bases outside the gene matches. The CDR3 is made up of 20 amino acids. Produced via immunoSEQ multiplex PCR; TCRdb's table is partial and in-frame only. This table has under 40,000 clones, over 80% appearing once. This TCR was recovered from a middle-aged man with urothelial cancer. This sequence joins TRBV13 and TRBJ2-1; 11 bases are shared with TRBD2. Sequencing was performed on PBMCs, taken around atezolizumab (anti-PD-L1) treatment. The CDR3 coding sequence is TGTGCCAGCAGCTCGTACACCCGAGGTAGCGGGAGGGCCAGTGGCAATGAGCAGTTCTTC. As protein: CASSSYTRGSGRASGNEQFF.